This TCR beta chain was captured by sequencing in a study of blood T cell repertoires in COVID-19. Study-wide background: The study drew acute and convalescent COVID-19 samples from the United States, Italy and Spain. Sources were T cells, B-cell-depleted T cells, or PBMCs; the material itself was cDNA or gDNA.

Sequencing was performed with immunoSEQ multiplex PCR; in TCRdb, only in-frame clones are kept and a portion is missing. The sample records about 340,000 clones, about 86% being singletons. V lost 7 bases to trimming and J lost 2 bases, with 21 bases between them. This CDR3 spans 16 amino acids. Germline assignment: CDR1 MDHEN and CDR2 SYDVKM. The sequencing sample was made of PBMCs or T cells enriched from blood (not recorded which). The chain employs TRBV28 and TRBJ2-7, with D perhaps matching TRBD2 (7 bases). This sequence originates from a woman aged 40 to 50 with acute COVID-19. As DNA, the CDR3 is TGTGCCAGCACATTGGGGGCTAGCGGACCCACCTACGAGCAGTACTTC. Translation: CASTLGASGPTYEQYF.